This TCR beta chain derives from a study of blood T cells in healthy people across ages. Study details: Per every two T cells, about one barcoded beta molecule was captured by template switching. General study points: As age increased, TCR beta diversity per million T cells fell in a roughly linear fashion. Estimates of diversity drawn from one million T cells were considered underestimates.

Primed by a sample-barcoded 5' primer and a J-beta primer mix, a second PCR proceeded for about 6 to 11 cycles. Each of the cDNA molecules was tagged by a template-switch adaptor with 12 random nucleotides. TCRdb processed the 5' RACE reads anew with MiXCR; each CDR3 protein has one entry. The sample shows 550,000 to 800,000 distinct CDR3 sequences, under 25% of them seen only once. There are a few counts of this clonotype. Its specificity is not known. Germline V gene lookup returns CDR1 LGHNA and CDR2 YSLEER. Trimming cost V 0 bases and J 2 bases, with 7 bases left between them. The CDR3 extends over 15 amino acids.

V gene TRBV4-3 combines with J gene TRBJ1-4; D perhaps matches TRBD1 (5 bases). The sequence came from a man between 65 and 85 years old in good health. Sequenced material: blood. In DNA form, the CDR3 reads TGCGCCAGCAGCCAAGAGACAGCGACTAATGAAAAACTGTTTTTT. Amino acid sequence: CASSQETATNEKLFF.